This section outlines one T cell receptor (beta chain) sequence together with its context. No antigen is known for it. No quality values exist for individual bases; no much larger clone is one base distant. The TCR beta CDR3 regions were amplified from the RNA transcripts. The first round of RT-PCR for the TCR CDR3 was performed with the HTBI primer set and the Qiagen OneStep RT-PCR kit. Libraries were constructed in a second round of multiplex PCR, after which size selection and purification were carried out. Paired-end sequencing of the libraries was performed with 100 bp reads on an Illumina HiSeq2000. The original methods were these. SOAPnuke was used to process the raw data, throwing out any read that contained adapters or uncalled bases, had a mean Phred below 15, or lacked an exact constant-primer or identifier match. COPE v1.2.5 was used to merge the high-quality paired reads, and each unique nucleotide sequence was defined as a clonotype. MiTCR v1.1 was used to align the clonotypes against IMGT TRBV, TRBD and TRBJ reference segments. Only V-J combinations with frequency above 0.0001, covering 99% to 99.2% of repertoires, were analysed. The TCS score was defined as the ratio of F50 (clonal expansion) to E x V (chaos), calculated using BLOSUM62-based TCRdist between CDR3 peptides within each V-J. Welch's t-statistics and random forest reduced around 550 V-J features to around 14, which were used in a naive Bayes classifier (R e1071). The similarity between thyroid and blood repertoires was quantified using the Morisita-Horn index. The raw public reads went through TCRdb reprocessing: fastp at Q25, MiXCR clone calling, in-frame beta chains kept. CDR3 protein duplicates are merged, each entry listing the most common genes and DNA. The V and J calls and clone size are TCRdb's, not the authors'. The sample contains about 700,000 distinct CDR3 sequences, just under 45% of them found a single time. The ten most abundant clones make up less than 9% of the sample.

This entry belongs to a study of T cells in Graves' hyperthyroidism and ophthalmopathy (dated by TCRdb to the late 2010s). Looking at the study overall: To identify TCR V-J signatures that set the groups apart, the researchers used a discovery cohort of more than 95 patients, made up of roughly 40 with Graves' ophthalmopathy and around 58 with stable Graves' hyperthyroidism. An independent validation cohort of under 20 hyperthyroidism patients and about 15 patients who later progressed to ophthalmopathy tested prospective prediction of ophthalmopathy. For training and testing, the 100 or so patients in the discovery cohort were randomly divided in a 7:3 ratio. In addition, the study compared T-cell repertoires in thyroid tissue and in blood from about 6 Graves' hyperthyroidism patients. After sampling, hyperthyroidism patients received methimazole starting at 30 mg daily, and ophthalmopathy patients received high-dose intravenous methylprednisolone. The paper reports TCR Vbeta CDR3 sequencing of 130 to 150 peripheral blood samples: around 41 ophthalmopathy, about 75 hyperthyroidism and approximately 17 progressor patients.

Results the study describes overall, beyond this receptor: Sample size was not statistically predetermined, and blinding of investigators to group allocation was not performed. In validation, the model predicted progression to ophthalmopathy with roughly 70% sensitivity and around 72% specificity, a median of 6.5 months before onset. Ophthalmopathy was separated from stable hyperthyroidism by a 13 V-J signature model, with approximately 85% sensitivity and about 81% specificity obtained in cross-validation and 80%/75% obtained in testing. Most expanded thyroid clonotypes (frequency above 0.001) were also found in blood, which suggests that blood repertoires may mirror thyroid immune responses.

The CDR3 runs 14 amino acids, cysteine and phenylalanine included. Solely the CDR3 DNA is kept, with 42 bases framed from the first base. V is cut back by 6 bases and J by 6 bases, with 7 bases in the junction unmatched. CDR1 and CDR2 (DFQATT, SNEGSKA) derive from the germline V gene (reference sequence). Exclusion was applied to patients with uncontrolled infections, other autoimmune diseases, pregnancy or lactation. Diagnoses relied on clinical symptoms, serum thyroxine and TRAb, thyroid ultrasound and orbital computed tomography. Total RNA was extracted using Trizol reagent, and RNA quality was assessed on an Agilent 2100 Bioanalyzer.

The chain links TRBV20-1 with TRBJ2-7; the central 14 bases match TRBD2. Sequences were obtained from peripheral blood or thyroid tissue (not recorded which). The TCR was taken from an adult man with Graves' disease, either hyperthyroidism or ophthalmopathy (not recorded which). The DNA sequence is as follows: TGCAGTGCAGAGGGACTAGCGGGAGAGGGCGAGCAGTACTTC. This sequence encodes CSAEGLAGEGEQYF.